There are a few counts of the clone carrying this T cell receptor beta chain. TCRdb used MiXCR to reprocess the RT-PCR reads, holding one entry per CDR3 protein. The sample has hundreds of thousands of distinct CDR3 sequences; 11% to 15% are singletons. Sequencing input: memory CD4+ T cells from blood. The sequence derives from a female donor in good health, serving as a healthy control.

CDR3 coding DNA: TGCAGTGCTAGAGATCGGTTGAATCAGGAAAAACTGTTTTTT. This gives the protein CSARDRLNQEKLFF. The chain has TRBV20-1 and TRBJ1-4; no clear D gene. The CDR3 runs to 14 residues. Germline loops: CDR1 DFQATT, CDR2 SNEGSKA (reference sequence). Trimming cost V 0 bases and J 8 bases, with 13 bases left between them.